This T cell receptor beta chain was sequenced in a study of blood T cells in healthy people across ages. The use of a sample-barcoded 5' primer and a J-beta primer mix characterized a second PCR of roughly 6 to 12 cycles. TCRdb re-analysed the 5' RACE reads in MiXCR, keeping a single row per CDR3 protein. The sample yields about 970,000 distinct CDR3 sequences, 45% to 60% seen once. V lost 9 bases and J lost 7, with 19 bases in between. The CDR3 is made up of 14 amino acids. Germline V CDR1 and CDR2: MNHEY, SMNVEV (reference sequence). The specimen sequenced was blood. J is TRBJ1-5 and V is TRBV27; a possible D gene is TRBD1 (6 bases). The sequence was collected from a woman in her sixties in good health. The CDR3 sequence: CASTSSPGGQPQHF. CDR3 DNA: TGTGCCAGTACAAGCAGCCCCGGGGGCCAGCCCCAGCATTTT.